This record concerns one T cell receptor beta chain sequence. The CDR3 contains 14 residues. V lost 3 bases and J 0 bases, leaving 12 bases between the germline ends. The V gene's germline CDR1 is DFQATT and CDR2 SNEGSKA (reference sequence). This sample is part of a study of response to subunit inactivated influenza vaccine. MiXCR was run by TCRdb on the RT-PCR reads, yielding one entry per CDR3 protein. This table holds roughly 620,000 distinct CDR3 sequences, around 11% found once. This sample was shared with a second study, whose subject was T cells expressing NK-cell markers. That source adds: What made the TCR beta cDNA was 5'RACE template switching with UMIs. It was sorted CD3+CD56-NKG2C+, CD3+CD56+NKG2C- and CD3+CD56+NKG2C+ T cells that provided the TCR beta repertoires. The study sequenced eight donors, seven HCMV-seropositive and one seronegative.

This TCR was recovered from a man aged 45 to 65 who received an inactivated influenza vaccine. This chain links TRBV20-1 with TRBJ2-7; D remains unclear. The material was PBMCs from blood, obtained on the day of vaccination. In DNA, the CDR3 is TGCAGTGCTAGTGGGCAACCGAGCTCCTACGAGCAGTACTTC. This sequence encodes CSASGQPSSYEQYF.